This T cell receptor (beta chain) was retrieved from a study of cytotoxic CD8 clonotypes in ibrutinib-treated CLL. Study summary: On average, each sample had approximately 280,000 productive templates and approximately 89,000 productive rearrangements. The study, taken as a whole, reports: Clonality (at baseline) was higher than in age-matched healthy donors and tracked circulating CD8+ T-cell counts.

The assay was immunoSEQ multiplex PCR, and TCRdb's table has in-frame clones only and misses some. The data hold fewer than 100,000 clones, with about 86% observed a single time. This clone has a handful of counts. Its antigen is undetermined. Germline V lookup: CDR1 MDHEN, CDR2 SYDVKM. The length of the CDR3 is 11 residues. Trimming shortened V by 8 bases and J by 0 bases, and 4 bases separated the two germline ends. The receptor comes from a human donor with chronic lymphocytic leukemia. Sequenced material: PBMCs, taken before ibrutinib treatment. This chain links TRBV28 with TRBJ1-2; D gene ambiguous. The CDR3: CASGPNYGYTF. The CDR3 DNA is TGTGCCAGCGGGCCTAACTATGGCTACACCTTC.